The rows below give T cell receptor beta chains drawn from one sample of a study of human T cells and chemical hapten exposure. Each CDR3 protein gets one entry after TCRdb re-called the RACE reads with MiXCR. Among about 190,000 distinct CDR3 sequences listed, approximately 24% were seen once. The specimen was whole blood, collected in connection with sensitization to the hapten diphenylcyclopropenone (DPC). Receptor source: a woman between 40 and 50 years old with alopecia areata. Some clones in this sample may be carry-over from other donors' samples. Both conserved end residues are part of each CDR3.

CDR3aa: CASSITEVSGELFF; v_gene: TRBV28; len: 14; j_gene: TRBJ2-2
CDR3aa: CASSPHRGQGTEAFF; v_gene: TRBV7-9; len: 15; j_gene: TRBJ1-1
CDR3aa: CASSTRPDAVLTF; v_gene: TRBV7-7; len: 13; j_gene: TRBJ2-6
CDR3aa: CASSGTSNTGELFF; v_gene: TRBV12-3/TRBV12-4; len: 14; j_gene: TRBJ2-2
CDR3aa: CASSLYRTSSYNEQFF; v_gene: TRBV12-3/TRBV12-4; len: 16; j_gene: TRBJ2-1
CDR3aa: CSVRRGPGSADTQYF; v_gene: TRBV29-1; len: 15; j_gene: TRBJ2-3
CDR3aa: CASSYDPASYEQCF; v_gene: TRBV6-5; len: 14; j_gene: TRBJ2-7
CDR3aa: CASSYLVPGNTIYF; v_gene: TRBV6-5; len: 14; j_gene: TRBJ1-3
CDR3aa: CASSLSGGGLETQYF; v_gene: TRBV5-1; len: 15; j_gene: TRBJ2-5
CDR3aa: CASSSRPDTQYF; v_gene: TRBV7-9; len: 12; j_gene: TRBJ2-3
CDR3aa: CAISDGTGGGEQYF; v_gene: TRBV10-3; len: 14; j_gene: TRBJ2-7
CDR3aa: CASSGTGTGLTDTQYF; v_gene: TRBV14; len: 16; j_gene: TRBJ2-3
CDR3aa: CASSFSNTGELFF; v_gene: TRBV3-1; len: 13; j_gene: TRBJ2-2
CDR3aa: CATSRDRAGATDTQYF; v_gene: TRBV15; len: 16; j_gene: TRBJ2-3
CDR3aa: CASSHGLPDTQYF; v_gene: TRBV27; len: 13; j_gene: TRBJ2-3
CDR3aa: CASQTSGRSSFEQFF; v_gene: TRBV25-1; len: 15; j_gene: TRBJ2-1
CDR3aa: CASSLGPGYTQYF; v_gene: TRBV7-9; len: 13; j_gene: TRBJ2-3